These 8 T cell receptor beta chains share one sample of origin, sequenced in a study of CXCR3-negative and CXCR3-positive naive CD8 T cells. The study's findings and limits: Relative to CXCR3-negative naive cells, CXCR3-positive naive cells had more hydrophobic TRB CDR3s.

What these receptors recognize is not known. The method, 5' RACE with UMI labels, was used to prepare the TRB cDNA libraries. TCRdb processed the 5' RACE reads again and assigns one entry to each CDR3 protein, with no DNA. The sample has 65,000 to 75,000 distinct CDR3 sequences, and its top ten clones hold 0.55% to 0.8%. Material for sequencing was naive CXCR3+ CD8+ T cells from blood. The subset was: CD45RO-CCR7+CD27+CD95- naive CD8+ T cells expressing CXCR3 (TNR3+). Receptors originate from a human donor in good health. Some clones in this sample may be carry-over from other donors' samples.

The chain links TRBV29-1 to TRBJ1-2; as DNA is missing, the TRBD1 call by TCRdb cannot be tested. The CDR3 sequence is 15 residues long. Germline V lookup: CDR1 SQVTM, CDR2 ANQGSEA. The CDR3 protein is CSVEDKTGGDYGYTF.

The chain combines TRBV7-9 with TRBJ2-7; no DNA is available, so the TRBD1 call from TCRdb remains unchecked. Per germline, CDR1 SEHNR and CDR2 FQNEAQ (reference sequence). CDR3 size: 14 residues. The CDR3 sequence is CASSPRDRGVEQYF. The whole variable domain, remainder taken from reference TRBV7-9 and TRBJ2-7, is DTGVSQNPRHKITKRGQNVTFRCDPISEHNRLYWYRQTLGQGPEFLTYFQNEAQLEKSRLLSDRFSAERPKGSFSTLEIQRTEQGDSAMYLCASSPRDRGVEQYFGPGTRLTVT.

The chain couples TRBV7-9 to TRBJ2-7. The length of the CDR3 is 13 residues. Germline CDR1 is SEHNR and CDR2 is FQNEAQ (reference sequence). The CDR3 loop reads CASSTLQGYEQYF.

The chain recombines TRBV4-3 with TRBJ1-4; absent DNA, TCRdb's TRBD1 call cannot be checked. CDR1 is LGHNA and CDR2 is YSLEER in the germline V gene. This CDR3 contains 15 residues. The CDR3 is CASGQDRRGDEKLFF.

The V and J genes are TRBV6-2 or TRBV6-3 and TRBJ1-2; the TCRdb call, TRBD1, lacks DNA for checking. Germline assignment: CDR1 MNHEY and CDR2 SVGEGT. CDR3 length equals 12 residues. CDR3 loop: CAIPGDNYGYTF.

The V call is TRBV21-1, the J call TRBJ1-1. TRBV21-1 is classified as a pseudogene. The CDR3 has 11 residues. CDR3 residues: CAGPKSTEAFF.

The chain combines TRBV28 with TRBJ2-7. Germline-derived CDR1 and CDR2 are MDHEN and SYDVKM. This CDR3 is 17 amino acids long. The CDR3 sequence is CASTTPLGPTLSYEQYF.

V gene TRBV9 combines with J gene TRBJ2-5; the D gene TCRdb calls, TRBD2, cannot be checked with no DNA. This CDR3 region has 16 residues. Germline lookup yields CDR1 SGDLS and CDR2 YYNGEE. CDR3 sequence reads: CASSGLAGGPQETQYF.